Below, 5 T cell receptor beta chains from the same sample are listed, as sequenced in a study of regulatory T cells in long-lasting Graves disease. Sequencing libraries for TCR beta were prepared with iRepertoire HTBI primers and Arm-PCR of CDR3 regions. Each CDR3 protein gets one entry after TCRdb re-called the multiplex PCR reads with MiXCR. Of 580,000 or so distinct CDR3 sequences detected, about 16% appear once; the ten largest clones hold more than 10%. The time point: newly diagnosed GD, antithyroid drugs for less than 3 months. There was RNA extracted from PBMCs, and the TCR library was made from it. These data were also filed under a second study, of T cells in Graves' hyperthyroidism and ophthalmopathy.

Sequenced material: peripheral blood mononuclear cells (PBMCs), taken at new diagnosis, from a patient treated with antithyroid drugs. Receptor source: a man aged 18-30 years with Graves disease.

The chain has TRBV29-1 and TRBJ1-5, with D possibly being TRBD1 (6 bases). Deletions cut 5 bases from V and 0 bases from J, with 23 bases between. The CDR3 loop spans 18 amino acids. Germline-derived CDR1 and CDR2 are SQVTM and ANQGSEA. CDR3 loop: CSVSTGQSFLYSNQPQHF. The CDR3 coding sequence is TGCAGCGTTTCTACAGGGCAATCATTCCTATATAGCAATCAGCCCCAGCATTTT.

The chain employs TRBV5-1 and TRBJ2-1; 9 positions match TRBD1. The CDR3 loop spans 16 amino acids. Losses at the gene ends were 5 bases for V and 1 base for J; bases not matched to a gene: 7. The germline gives CDR1 SGHRS, CDR2 YFSETQ. The CDR3, as DNA: TGCGCCAGCAGGTTAGACGGGACAGGGTCCTACAATGAGCAGTTCTTC. This sequence encodes CASRLDGTGSYNEQFF.

Ten or more counts support this clonotype. This chain links TRBV3-1 with TRBJ2-7; 7 bases align to TRBD2. CDR1 is LGHDT and CDR2 is YNNKEL in the germline V gene (reference sequence). CDR3 size: 12 residues. Trimming at V came to 3 bases and at J to 6 bases, leaving 2 bases not matched to a gene. This CDR3 is CASSHGGTEQYF. The CDR3 nucleotides read TGTGCCAGCAGCCACGGGGGGACCGAGCAGTACTTC.

Turning to this clonotype: With a much larger clone just one base away, this may be a read error. The rearrangement joins TRBV2 to TRBJ2-7; 7 nucleotides line up with TRBD1. Germline V gives CDR1 SNHLY, CDR2 FYNNEI. V dropped 11 bases and J dropped 2; count of bases not matched to a gene: 12. The CDR3 is 14 amino acids. The CDR3 DNA reads TGTGCCGGCCAGACAGGGTTATACCCCTACGAGCAGTACTTC. It translates to CAGQTGLYPYEQYF.

This clonotype was recorded a few times. The chain links TRBV19 to TRBJ1-1, with D possibly matching TRBD1 (5 bases). Germline V gene data show CDR1 as LNHDA and CDR2 as SQIVND (reference sequence). The CDR3 sequence is 11 residues long. Trimming removed 8 bases from V and 9 bases from J, with 13 bases in between. The DNA for the CDR3 is TGTGCCAGTCCCCTGACAGAAAAAGCTTTCTTT. Translated, it gives CASPLTEKAFF.